The 24 T cell receptor beta chains below were found in one sample sequenced in a study of blood T cell repertoires in COVID-19. Some clones are missing from TCRdb's copy, which holds only in-frame ones; the method was immunoSEQ multiplex PCR. There are about 91,000 clones in the sample; about 88% occur only once, and roughly 5% lies in the top ten. Sequencing input: peripheral blood. All receptors come from a woman aged 80 or over with active COVID-19.

This chain uses TRBV18 with TRBJ2-1; 9 nucleotides align to TRBD2. Germline values: CDR1 KGHSH, CDR2 LQKENI. This CDR3 comprises 16 residues. With 5 bases clipped from V and 9 bases from J, the junction kept 14 bases outside the gene matches. The CDR3 is CASSARGGQPQGEQFF. DNA for the CDR3: TGTGCCAGCTCAGCGCGGGGGGGACAGCCCCAGGGTGAGCAGTTCTTC. The full variable domain, its missing parts supplied by reference TRBV18 and TRBJ2-1, is NAGVMQNPRHLVRRRGQEARLRCSPMKGHSHVYWYRQLPEEGLKFMVYLQKENIIDESGMPKERFSAEFPKEGPSILRIQQVVRGDSAAYFCASSARGGQPQGEQFFGPGTRLTVL.

In DNA form, the CDR3 reads TGTGCCAGCAGCTTAACGGGGAGGGGCAATCAGCCCCAGCATTTT. Translation gives CASSLTGRGNQPQHF. The V and J genes are TRBV7-3 and TRBJ1-5; no clear D. The CDR3 extends over 15 amino acids. With 0 bases removed from V and 2 bases from J, the gap between germline ends came to 8 bases. Germline V gene sequence: CDR1 SGHTA, CDR2 FQGTGA.

A word on this clone: Relative to the germline gene, one junction end is altered; a read error may explain this. V usage is TRBV2 and J usage is TRBJ2-1; TRBD2 matches 10 bases. The germline CDR1 and CDR2 sequences are SNHLY and FYNNEI. The CDR3 totals 11 residues. CDR3 DNA sequence: TGTGCCAGCAGTTTGACTAGCGGGCGGCTCTTC. Its translation is CASSLTSGRLF.

The chain recombines TRBV6-5 with TRBJ2-5, with 9 bases matching TRBD1. V shed 5 bases, J shed 7 bases, and the junction held 8 bases outside the gene matches. This CDR3 has 14 amino acids. Germline CDR1 is MNHEY and CDR2 is SVGAGI. CDR3 amino acids: CASSPDRGRATQYF. DNA for the CDR3: TGTGCCAGCAGTCCGGACAGGGGTCGGGCGACCCAGTACTTC.

The V call is TRBV9, the J call TRBJ2-1; 10 nucleotides match TRBD2. CDR1 is SGDLS and CDR2 is YYNGEE in the germline V gene. V lost 2 bases and J lost 13; bases outside the gene matches: 9. This CDR3 has 14 residues. The CDR3 region has the DNA TGTGCCAGCAGCGTCCAACCGGGACTAGCGCGACAGTTCTTC. This sequence encodes CASSVQPGLARQFF.

V usage is TRBV11-2 and J usage is TRBJ2-4, with D possibly being TRBD2 (5 bases). V shed 6 bases and J shed 7 bases, with 16 bases lying between them. This CDR3 has 14 residues. The germline V gene has CDR1 SGHAT and CDR2 FQNNGV. This CDR3 reads CASSPGTVPNIQYF. As DNA, the CDR3 is TGTGCCAGCAGTCCGGGAACAGTCCCCAACATTCAGTACTTC.

The rearrangement uses TRBV5-4 and TRBJ2-3; D gene ambiguous. The germline CDR1 and CDR2 sequences are SGHNT and YYREEE (reference sequence). V lost 3 bases and J lost 1, with 9 bases in between. This CDR3 is 14 amino acids long. The CDR3 DNA is TGTGCCAGCAGCTGGTCCAGCGGCACAGATACGCAGTATTTT. It is translated as CASSWSSGTDTQYF. The variable domain in full, with the rest retrieved from reference TRBV5-4 and TRBJ2-3, is ETGVTQSPTHLIKTRGQQVTLRCSSQSGHNTVSWYQQALGQGPQFIFQYYREEENGRGNFPPRFSGLQFPNYSSELNVNALELDDSALYLCASSWSSGTDTQYFGPGTRLTVL.

The rearrangement links TRBV10-3 to TRBJ2-3; 16 bases fit TRBD2. This CDR3 has 19 residues. The V and J ends lost 4 bases and 12 bases, in that order; junction bases with no gene match: 19. Per the germline V gene, CDR1 is ENHRY and CDR2 is SYGVKD. In DNA form, the CDR3 reads TGTGCCATCAGTGTATCGACCGGGACTAGCGGGAGGGCCCAAACTTTCCAGTATTTT. Amino acids: CAISVSTGTSGRAQTFQYF.

The rearrangement links TRBV30 to TRBJ2-7, with 9 positions matching TRBD2. Losses at the gene ends were 4 bases for V and 12 bases for J; bases not matched to a gene: 13. This CDR3 comprises 13 residues. Germline V gene sequence: CDR1 GTSNPN, CDR2 SVGIG (reference sequence). The CDR3 sequence: CAWTGASGTNLYF. CDR3 sequence (DNA): TGTGCCTGGACGGGGGCTAGCGGGACCAATCTGTACTTC.

The chain is built from TRBV27 and TRBJ2-7, with 14 positions matching TRBD2. Germline assignment: CDR1 MNHEY and CDR2 SMNVEV (reference sequence). The CDR3 has 17 amino acids. The V and J ends lost 3 bases and 1 base, in that order; junction bases with no gene match: 5. The CDR3 coding sequence is TGTGCCAGCAGTTTTCGAGGGACTAGCGGGAGTTCCTACGAGCAGTACTTC. It is translated as CASSFRGTSGSSYEQYF.

The V call is TRBV6-4, the J call TRBJ1-1; TRBD1 aligns across 9 bases. The CDR3 has 14 residues. Germline assignment: CDR1 MRHNA and CDR2 SNTAGT. The V gene end was trimmed by 6 bases and the J gene end by 6 bases; junction bases not matched to a gene: 8. In nucleotides, the CDR3 is TGTGCCAGCAGACCAGGACAGGGGCGGCCTGAAGCTTTCTTT. Protein product: CASRPGQGRPEAFF.

There are a few counts of this clone. This chain uses TRBV5-4 with TRBJ2-7; 11 bases are shared with TRBD2. CDR3 length: 15 residues. The junction had 9 bases not matched to a gene; V was cut back by 5 bases and J by 5 bases. CDR1 is SGHNT and CDR2 is YYREEE in the germline V gene (reference sequence). As DNA, the CDR3 is TGTGCCAGCAGTCTAGCGGGAGGATTCAGGCACGAGCAGTACTTC. Encoded protein: CASSLAGGFRHEQYF.

This sequence joins TRBV27 and TRBJ1-2; D possibly corresponds to TRBD1 (5 bases). In germline, CDR1 is MNHEY, CDR2 SMNVEV (reference sequence). This CDR3 has 15 residues. V lost 4 bases and J lost 7, with 19 bases in between. The CDR3 DNA reads as TGTGCCAGCAGTTCCCCGTCGGGGGGGGTGGGTGGCTACACCTTC. Its translation: CASSSPSGGVGGYTF.

The chain uses TRBV5-8 and TRBJ2-3; D perhaps matches TRBD2 (6 bases). V gave up 3 bases and J gave up 1 base, with 9 bases separating them. From germline, CDR1 is SGHTS and CDR2 YDEGEE. This CDR3 has 14 residues. CDR3 nucleotides: TGTGCCAGCAGCTACGGACTACGCACAGATACGCAGTATTTT. Its protein product is CASSYGLRTDTQYF.

This clone has just a few counts. The chain uses TRBV27 and TRBJ1-6; a possible D gene is TRBD1 (6 bases). Looked up from germline, CDR1 is MNHEY and CDR2 is SMNVEV (reference sequence). The CDR3 sequence is 14 residues long. V was pared by 3 bases and J by 7 bases, with 10 bases between. CDR3 in amino acids: CASSFGQLNSPLHF. The CDR3 coding sequence is TGTGCCAGCAGTTTCGGACAGTTAAATTCACCCCTCCACTTT.

This chain links TRBV27 with TRBJ2-2; possibly TRBD2 for D (5 bases). V shed 5 bases and J shed 7 bases, with 14 bases lying between them. CDR3 length equals 14 residues. Germline CDR1 and CDR2: MNHEY and SMNVEV (reference sequence). CDR3 residues: CASSPSRVIGELFF. The DNA for the CDR3 is TGTGCCAGCAGTCCCTCGAGGGTTATCGGGGAGCTGTTTTTT.

V usage is TRBV6-6 and J usage is TRBJ1-5, with no clear D. This CDR3 has 14 residues. Germline values: CDR1 MNHNY, CDR2 SVGAGI (reference sequence). Trimming cost V 5 bases and J 2 bases, with 10 bases left between them. For the CDR3, the DNA is TGTGCCAGCAGTCGGACGGGAGGCAATCAGCCCCAGCATTTT. Translated, it gives CASSRTGGNQPQHF.

The chain combines TRBV27 with TRBJ2-5; 9 positions match TRBD2. This CDR3 spans 13 amino acids. CDR1 and CDR2 from the germline V gene are MNHEY and SMNVEV (reference sequence). The ends lost 4 bases at V and 5 bases at J; junction bases unmatched: 2. The CDR3 DNA is TGTGCCAGCAGTTGGGCGGGAGGGGAGACCCAGTACTTC. This sequence encodes CASSWAGGETQYF.

The chain uses TRBV28 and TRBJ1-2, with TRBD1 as a possible D gene (6 bases). The germline V gene encodes CDR1 MDHEN and CDR2 SYDVKM. Trimming left V 3 bases short and J 8 bases short, with 13 bases between. The CDR3 has 13 amino acids. This chain's CDR3 is CASSLSGARGYTF. The DNA for the CDR3 is TGTGCCAGCAGTTTGTCAGGGGCGAGGGGCTACACCTTC.

The rearrangement links TRBV28 to TRBJ2-7; 7 bases are shared with TRBD1. The germline V gene has CDR1 MDHEN and CDR2 SYDVKM. The V and J ends lost 4 bases and 3 bases, in that order; junction bases with no gene match: 9. The CDR3 sequence is 15 residues long. The CDR3 reads CASSSPGQFSYEQYF. CDR3 DNA sequence: TGTGCCAGCAGTTCTCCGGGACAGTTTAGCTACGAGCAGTACTTC.

The rearrangement uses TRBV28 and TRBJ2-1; TRBD2 matches at 8 bases. J gave up 8 bases and V 4 bases, and 7 bases lay outside the gene matches. The CDR3 is 14 amino acids. Germline V lookup: CDR1 MDHEN, CDR2 SYDVKM. CDR3 sequence reads: CASSSQRESDEQFF. The CDR3 DNA sequence: TGTGCCAGCAGTTCGCAGCGGGAGTCCGATGAGCAGTTCTTC.

CDR3 region: CSANPRTRRLGEQYF. The CDR3 DNA follows: TGCAGCGCCAACCCCAGGACACGGCGCTTGGGCGAGCAGTACTTC. J is TRBJ2-7 and V is TRBV29-1; possibly TRBD1 for D (5 bases). This CDR3 region has 15 residues. The V end was cut by 7 bases, the J end by 6 bases, with 25 bases between. Germline V gene data show CDR1 as SQVTM and CDR2 as ANQGSEA.

The chain employs TRBV7-2 and TRBJ1-2, with TRBD1 as a possible D gene (5 bases). Trimming pared 0 bases from V and 2 bases from J, leaving 13 bases between. The length of the CDR3 is 16 residues. Germline V gene sequence: CDR1 SGHTA, CDR2 FQGNSA. CDR3: CASSLAGREVNYGYTF. CDR3 nucleotide sequence: TGTGCCAGCAGCTTAGCGGGCAGGGAGGTAAACTATGGCTACACCTTC.

This chain connects TRBV21-1 to TRBJ1-2. TRBV21-1 is recorded as a pseudogene. The CDR3 contains 15 residues. CDR3 sequence: CASTKEARGVGGYTF. The CDR3 region has the DNA TGTGCCAGCACTAAGGAGGCCCGGGGGGTGGGCGGCTACACCTTC.